The table lists the clone carrying this T cell receptor beta chain with a few counts. As yet, its antigen is unknown. This entry belongs to a study of identical twins. V lost 5 bases and J lost 3, with 16 bases in between. The CDR3 totals 15 residues. Germline V lookup: CDR1 SGHAT, CDR2 FQNNGV. In TCRdb, the 5' RACE reads were re-called with MiXCR into one record per CDR3 protein. The sample holds about 530,000 distinct CDR3 sequences, 15% seen once. Findings of the study overall: Without tracking the same donors, conclusions rested on cross-sectional statistical analysis. For monozygotic twins, models underestimated out-of-frame TCR alpha sharing.

The sample was also linked to a second study, of yellow fever vaccine responses in identical twins.

Material for sequencing was CD4+ T cells sorted from blood. The TCR was taken from a woman between 18 and 29 years old in good health. The gene calls are TRBV11-2 and TRBJ1-2; no definite D call. CDR3 sequence reads: CASSPPIGAHYGYTF. CDR3 nucleotide sequence: TGTGCCAGCAGCCCCCCAATAGGCGCTCACTATGGCTACACCTTC. The full variable domain, its missing parts supplied by reference TRBV11-2 and TRBJ1-2, is EAGVAQSPRYKIIEKRQSVAFWCNPISGHATLYWYQQILGQGPKLLIQFQNNGVVDDSQLPKDRFSAERLKGVDSTLKIQPAKLEDSAVYLCASSPPIGAHYGYTFGSGTRLTVV.